This TCR beta chain originates from a study of blood T cell repertoires in COVID-19 (dated by TCRdb to 2019 to 2021). Regarding the research as a whole: Samples from collaborators originated in the United States, Italy and Spain and spanned both the acute and convalescent phases of COVID-19. The repertoires were made available in a free public database intended to serve as a resource for research on the immune response to SARS-CoV-2. Deeply sampled blood TCRbeta repertoires from subjects exposed to, actively infected with, or recovered from COVID-19 were included in the dataset. HLA class I and class II types, where available, came from metadata supplied by the sample provider rather than from assay-based typing. The prospective study material was composed of cDNA or gDNA derived from T cells, B-cell-depleted T cells, or PBMCs. Sample metadata almost always included a de-identified subject ID, COVID-19 status, age in years and sex. The samples were drawn from two sources: the first 160 participants of the ongoing ImmuneRACE study, and 1,254 subjects contributed by 6 global collaborators.

CDR1 and CDR2 were assigned from the germline V gene as SGHDT and YYEEEE. Between the V and J ends, shortened by 0 bases and 5 bases respectively, the junction contains 8 bases. The CDR3 starts with the cysteine, ends with the phenylalanine, and has 13 residues. The kept DNA is CDR3 alone, 39 bases in frame from the first base. Whole blood was collected in K2EDTA tubes by collaborating institutions according to the institutions' own protocols. For TCRbeta analysis, collaborator samples were shipped as frozen whole blood, as isolated PBMCs, or as DNA extracted from either sample type. TCRbeta CDR3 regions were amplified from genomic DNA by means of the immunoSEQ Assay, a bias-controlled multiplex PCR. Per the source publication's procedure: The number of nucleated cells in each sample was estimated from the amplification of reference gene primers within the assay. To quantify the absolute abundance of each unique TCRbeta CDR3 rearrangement, sequence reads were collapsed and filtered. For each sample, productive Simpson clonality was calculated by taking the square root of Simpson's diversity index across productive rearrangements. TCRdb mirrors the immuneACCESS table, restricted to in-frame sequences. Some clones are absent from its copies; in checked studies, under half trace to an unresolved V gene, and the reason for the others is unknown. V, J and clone size derive from that table, while D and trimming were established from the DNA sequence. This sample is represented by about 120,000 clones; 80% to 90% of them were singletons. The top ten clones comprise less than 30% of the sample.

With respect to this clone: There is no known antigen for this receptor. Per-nucleotide qualities are absent, and no much larger clonotype sits a single base away.

The full study reports these points: The quantity of clinical and demographic metadata differed by source and by participant and was supplied without curation.

This receptor was taken from a man aged 65 to 85 with active or convalescent COVID-19. The rearrangement combines TRBV5-6 with TRBJ1-2; a tentative D match to TRBD1 spans 6 bases. Sample: peripheral blood. The sequenced DNA is TGTGCCAGCAGCTTGGACAGGGTATATGGCTACACCTTC. This gives the protein CASSLDRVYGYTF.